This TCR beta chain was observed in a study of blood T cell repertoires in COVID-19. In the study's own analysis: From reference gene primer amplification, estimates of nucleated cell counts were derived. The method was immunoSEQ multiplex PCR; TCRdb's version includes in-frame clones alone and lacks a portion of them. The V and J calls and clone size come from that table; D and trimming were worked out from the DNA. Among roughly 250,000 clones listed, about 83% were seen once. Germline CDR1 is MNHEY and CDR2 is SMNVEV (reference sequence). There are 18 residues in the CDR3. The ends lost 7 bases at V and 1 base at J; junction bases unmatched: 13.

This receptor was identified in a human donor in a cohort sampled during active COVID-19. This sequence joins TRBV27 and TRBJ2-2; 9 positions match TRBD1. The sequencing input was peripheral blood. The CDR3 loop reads CASISTGGFSQNTGELFF. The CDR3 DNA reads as TGTGCCAGCATCTCGACAGGGGGGTTTTCCCAGAACACCGGGGAGCTGTTTTTT.